This T cell receptor beta chain derives from a study of blood T cell repertoires in COVID-19. Study as a whole: COVID-19 samples, acute and convalescent, were from the United States, Italy and Spain. In each case, the material was cDNA or gDNA derived from T cells, B-cell-depleted T cells, or PBMCs.

Per the original methods: Amplified reference gene primers provided the basis for estimating nucleated cell counts. The protocol was immunoSEQ multiplex PCR, while the TCRdb copy is restricted to in-frame clones and leaves out a portion. The V and J calls and clone size were taken over from that table, and D and trimming were inferred from the DNA. The sample has fewer than 300,000 clones, about three quarters seen once; the top ten hold 3.3%. As regards this clone: Since a much larger clone is just one base distant, this may be a read error. Different DNA sequences within this sample yield the same CDR3.

This CDR3 region has 13 residues. The V and J ends lost 6 bases and 0 bases respectively, with 8 bases between them. The material sequenced was peripheral blood. The TCR sequence derives from an elderly woman with acute or convalescent COVID-19. V usage is TRBV12-3 or TRBV12-4 and J usage is TRBJ1-1; a possible D gene is TRBD1 (6 bases). CDR3 residues: CASSGQMNTEAFF. DNA for the CDR3: TGTGCCAGCAGCGGACAGATGAACACTGAAGCTTTCTTT.